This TCR beta chain was sequenced for a study of molecular identifiers for immune sequencing clone quantification. This clonotype was seen ten or more times. CDR1 is PRHDT, CDR2 FYEKMQ, per germline (reference sequence). The CDR3 is 15 residues long. J lost 5 bases, V lost 5 bases, and 3 bases had no gene match. TCRdb redid the calling of the PCR reads with MiXCR, one entry per CDR3 protein. In the table there are 85,000 to 90,000 distinct CDR3 sequences, roughly 20% of which are singletons. The specimen sequenced was naive CD8+ T cells from blood, with Jurkat cell RNA spiked in. Subset defined: FACS-sorted CD8+CD4-CCR7+CD45RA+ naive T cells. This TCR came from a human donor in good health. Some libraries in this study had Jurkat cell RNA spiked in. The chain uses TRBV13 and TRBJ2-2; 12 nucleotides line up with TRBD2. CDR3 loop: CASSRTSGETGELFF. CDR3 DNA: TGTGCCAGCAGCCGGACTAGCGGGGAAACCGGGGAGCTGTTTTTT.